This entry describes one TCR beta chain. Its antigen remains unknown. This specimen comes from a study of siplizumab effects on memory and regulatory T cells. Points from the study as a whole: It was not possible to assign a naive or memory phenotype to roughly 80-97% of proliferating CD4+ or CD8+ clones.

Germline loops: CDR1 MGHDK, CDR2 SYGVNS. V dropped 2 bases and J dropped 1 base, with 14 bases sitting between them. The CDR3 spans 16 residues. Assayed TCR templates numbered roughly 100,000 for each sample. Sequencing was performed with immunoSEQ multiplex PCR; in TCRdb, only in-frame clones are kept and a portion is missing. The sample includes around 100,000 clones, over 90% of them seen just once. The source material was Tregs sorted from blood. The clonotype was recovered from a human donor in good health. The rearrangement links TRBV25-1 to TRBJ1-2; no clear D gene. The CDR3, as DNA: TGTGCCAGCAGTGAAACTCGCGTGGGCAGTAACTATGGCTACACCTTC. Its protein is CASSETRVGSNYGYTF.